This T cell receptor beta chain was profiled in a study of blood T cell repertoires in COVID-19. Study in general: T cells, B-cell-depleted T cells, or PBMCs supplied cDNA or gDNA.

In the original workflow: Cell counts per sample came from amplifying reference gene primers. TCRdb keeps only in-frame clones here, not all; method: immunoSEQ multiplex PCR. The D gene and trimming were derived from the DNA, and the V and J assignments and clone size from that table. The sample lists approximately 200,000 clones; 85% were seen once. Categorization into cohorts depended on clinical history that participants reported. Before being deemed recovered, Cohort 3 donors had two negative PCRs, clearance, or symptom resolution. Sequencing was performed on PBMCs or T cells enriched from blood (not recorded which). The receptor's source is a man in his forties who had recovered from COVID-19.

The CDR3 reads CASSLEGGLYEQYF. CDR3 DNA: TGCGCCAGCAGCCTTGAGGGAGGACTTTACGAGCAGTACTTC. The V and J genes are TRBV4-1 and TRBJ2-7, with D tentatively TRBD2 (6 bases). The CDR3 consists of 14 residues. Between the trimmed V and J ends, which lost 4 bases and 4 bases, there was a span of 14 bases. Germline V gene data show CDR1 as MGHRA and CDR2 as YSYEKL.